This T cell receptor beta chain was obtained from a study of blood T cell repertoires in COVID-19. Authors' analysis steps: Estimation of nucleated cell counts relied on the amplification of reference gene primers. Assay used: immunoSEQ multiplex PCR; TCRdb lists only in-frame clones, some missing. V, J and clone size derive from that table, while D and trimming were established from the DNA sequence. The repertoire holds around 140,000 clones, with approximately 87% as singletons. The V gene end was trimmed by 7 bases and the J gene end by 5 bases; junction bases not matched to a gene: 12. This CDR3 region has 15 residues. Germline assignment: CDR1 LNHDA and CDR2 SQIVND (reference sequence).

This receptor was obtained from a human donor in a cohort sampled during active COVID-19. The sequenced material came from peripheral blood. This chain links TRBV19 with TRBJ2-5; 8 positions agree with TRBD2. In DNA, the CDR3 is TGTGCCAGTAAAGACCGGAGCGGGGGTCTTGAGACCCAGTACTTC. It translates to CASKDRSGGLETQYF.